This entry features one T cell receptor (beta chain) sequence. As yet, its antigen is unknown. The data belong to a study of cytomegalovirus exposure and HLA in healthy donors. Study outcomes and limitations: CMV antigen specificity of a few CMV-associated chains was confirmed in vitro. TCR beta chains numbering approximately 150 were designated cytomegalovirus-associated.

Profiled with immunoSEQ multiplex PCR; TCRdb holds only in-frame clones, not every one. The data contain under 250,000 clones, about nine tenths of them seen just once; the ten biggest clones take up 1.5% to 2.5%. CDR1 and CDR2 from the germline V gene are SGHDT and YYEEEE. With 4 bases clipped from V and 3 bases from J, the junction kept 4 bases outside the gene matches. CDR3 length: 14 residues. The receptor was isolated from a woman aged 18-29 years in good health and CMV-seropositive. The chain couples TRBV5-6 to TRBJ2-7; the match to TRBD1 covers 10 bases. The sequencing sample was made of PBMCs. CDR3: CASSPGQGLYEQYF. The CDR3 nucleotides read TGTGCCAGCAGCCCGGGACAGGGGCTCTACGAGCAGTACTTC.